The 15 T cell receptor beta chains in this list originate from one sample, sequenced in a study of blood T cell repertoires in COVID-19. Sequenced by immunoSEQ multiplex PCR; TCRdb stores in-frame clones only, minus some. The sample has approximately 50,000 clones, roughly 85% seen once. What was sequenced was peripheral blood. The receptors were sampled from a human donor in a cohort sampled during active COVID-19.

The J gene is TRBJ1-2, the V gene TRBV11-2; D gene ambiguous. Germline V CDR1 and CDR2: SGHAT, FQNNGV. V lost 5 bases to trimming and J lost 2 bases, with 15 bases between them. The CDR3 spans 15 residues. The CDR3 spells CASSPTNTANYGYTF. The CDR3 DNA follows: TGTGCCAGCAGCCCAACCAATACAGCAAACTATGGCTACACCTTC.

V gene TRBV5-6 combines with J gene TRBJ2-3, with 12 positions matching TRBD2. CDR1 is SGHDT, CDR2 YYEEEE, per germline. This CDR3 is 16 amino acids long. V dropped 1 base and J dropped 1; count of bases not matched to a gene: 1. The DNA for the CDR3 is TGTGCCAGCAGCTTGAGACTAGCGGGAGGCACAGATACGCAGTATTTT. Translating gives CASSLRLAGGTDTQYF.

This chain connects TRBV9 to TRBJ2-7, with D maybe TRBD1 (5 bases). This CDR3 has 15 residues. Germline CDR1 and CDR2: SGDLS and YYNGEE. V lost 0 bases to trimming and J lost 1 base, with 11 bases between them. CDR3 protein: CASSVEQGSSYEQYF. CDR3 sequence (DNA): TGTGCCAGCAGCGTAGAGCAGGGTTCGTCCTACGAGCAGTACTTC.

This clone was seen a handful of times. J is TRBJ1-6 and V is TRBV10-3, with a tentative D call TRBD1 (5 bases). The ends were cut back, 3 bases at V and 8 bases at J, with 8 bases in the middle. The CDR3 is 13 amino acids. Germline CDR1 ENHRY, CDR2 SYGVKD. CDR3 DNA: TGTGCCATCAGTGATCAGGGCCATTCACCCCTCCACTTT. Amino acids: CAISDQGHSPLHF.

This clone showed up just once. CDR3 coding DNA: TGCGCCAGCAGCTGGCGGACAGACTTTGCCGCAACTAATGAAAAACTGTTTTTT. Amino acid sequence: CASSWRTDFAATNEKLFF. The chain combines TRBV5-1 with TRBJ1-4; possible D gene TRBD1, 6 bases. The ends were cut back, 3 bases at V and 0 bases at J, with 18 bases in the middle. In germline, CDR1 is SGHRS, CDR2 YFSETQ. The length of the CDR3 is 18 residues.

This clone was detected a few times. The chain links TRBV15 to TRBJ1-5, with TRBD1 matching 10 bases. The CDR3 extends over 15 amino acids. Germline-derived CDR1 and CDR2 are LNHNV and YYDKDF (reference sequence). Losses at the gene ends were 5 bases for V and 4 bases for J; bases not matched to a gene: 5. Here the CDR3 reads CATSQGQGPNQPQHF. The CDR3 coding sequence is TGTGCCACCAGCCAGGGACAGGGGCCAAATCAGCCCCAGCATTTT.

The rearrangement uses TRBV7-9 and TRBJ1-4, with 11 bases matching TRBD1. In germline, CDR1 is SEHNR, CDR2 FQNEAQ (reference sequence). This CDR3 is 17 amino acids long. V was pared by 5 bases and J by 1 base, with 6 bases of the junction left unmatched. The CDR3 DNA follows: TGTGCCAGCAGCATCTGGACAGGGGGCAGAACTAATGAAAAACTGTTTTTT. Its translation: CASSIWTGGRTNEKLFF.

The chain carries TRBV2 and TRBJ2-3, with TRBD2 matching over 15 bases. Germline CDR1 and CDR2: SNHLY and FYNNEI. The CDR3 spans 16 residues. J was trimmed by 6 bases and V by 2 bases; bases with no gene match: 3. The CDR3 DNA is TGTGCCAGCAGTGAAAGGGGACTAGCGGGAGGTGATACGCAGTATTTT. Encoded protein: CASSERGLAGGDTQYF.

The V call is TRBV28, the J call TRBJ1-1; 8 nucleotides agree with TRBD1. Germline CDR1 and CDR2: MDHEN and SYDVKM. The CDR3 has 15 amino acids. J gave up 1 base and V 2 bases, and 3 bases lay outside the gene matches. This CDR3 is CASSLQGAGNTEAFF. The CDR3 DNA follows: TGTGCCAGCAGTTTACAGGGGGCGGGGAACACTGAAGCTTTCTTT.

This chain links TRBV3-1 (or the pseudogene TRBV3-2) with TRBJ2-3; D perhaps matches TRBD2 (6 bases). The CDR3 is 13 residues long. Trimming pared 0 bases from V and 11 bases from J, leaving 12 bases between. Germline values: CDR1 LGHDT, CDR2 YNNKEL (reference sequence). CDR3: CASSQDRAGGQYF. CDR3 sequence (DNA): TGTGCCAGCAGCCAAGATAGAGCGGGCGGGCAGTATTTT.

The chain carries TRBV29-1 and TRBJ2-7; TRBD1 matches at 8 bases. Looked up from germline, CDR1 is SQVTM and CDR2 is ANQGSEA. With 6 bases clipped from V and 7 bases from J, the junction kept 14 bases outside the gene matches. The CDR3 has 14 amino acids. Here the CDR3 DNA reads TGCAGCGTGGGGAATGGGGGACAGGACGGAGAGCAGTACTTC. The encoded protein is CSVGNGGQDGEQYF.

The chain links TRBV6-5 to TRBJ1-4; 8 bases align to TRBD1. CDR3 length equals 15 residues. The V gene's germline CDR1 is MNHEY and CDR2 SVGAGI. With V trimmed by 5 bases and J by 13 bases, 15 bases remained unmatched. The CDR3, as DNA: TGTGCCAGCAGTCCCCGGGACAGGACTAAGTTATTACTGTTTTTT. It is translated as CASSPRDRTKLLLFF.

The V call is TRBV30, the J call TRBJ1-2; 10 bases fit TRBD1. With 2 bases clipped from V and 6 bases from J, the junction kept 6 bases outside the gene matches. Germline V gene lookup returns CDR1 GTSNPN and CDR2 SVGIG (reference sequence). This CDR3 has 14 amino acids. CDR3: CAWSLGQGRDGYTF. CDR3 DNA sequence: TGTGCCTGGAGTTTGGGACAGGGGCGGGATGGCTACACCTTC.

The chain uses TRBV6-2 or TRBV6-3 and TRBJ2-7; D might be TRBD2 (6 bases). Trimming took off 6 bases at V and 3 bases at J, with 30 bases between the two ends. This CDR3 spans 19 amino acids. Germline-derived CDR1 and CDR2 are MNHEY and SVGEGT. The CDR3 region is CASSLDGDSFAGRNYEQYF. In DNA form, the CDR3 reads TGTGCCAGCAGCCTGGACGGCGACAGTTTCGCGGGAAGAAACTACGAGCAGTACTTC.

The gene calls are TRBV6-2 or TRBV6-3 and TRBJ2-1; perhaps TRBD1 as D (5 bases). Trimming left V 0 bases short and J 2 bases short, with 11 bases between. Looked up from germline, CDR1 is MNHEY and CDR2 is SVGEGT. This CDR3 spans 16 amino acids. The CDR3 sequence: CASSYSSIGAYNEQFF. For the CDR3, the DNA is TGTGCCAGCAGTTACTCTAGTATAGGGGCCTACAATGAGCAGTTCTTC.